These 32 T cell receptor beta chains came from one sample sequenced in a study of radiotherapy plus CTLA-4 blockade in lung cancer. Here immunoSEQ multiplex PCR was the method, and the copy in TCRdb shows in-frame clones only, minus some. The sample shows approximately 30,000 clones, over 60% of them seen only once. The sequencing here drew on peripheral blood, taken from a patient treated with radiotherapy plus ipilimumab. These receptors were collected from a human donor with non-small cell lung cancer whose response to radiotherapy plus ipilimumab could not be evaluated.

The chain's CDR3 is CASSYGGRYEQYF. In DNA, the CDR3 is TGTGCCAGCAGTTACGGGGGGAGGTACGAGCAGTACTTC. The gene calls are TRBV6-5 and TRBJ2-7, with a possible D match to TRBD2 (6 bases). CDR1 and CDR2 from the germline V gene are MNHEY and SVGAGI. V lost 2 bases and J lost 4, with 9 bases in between. The CDR3 has 13 residues.

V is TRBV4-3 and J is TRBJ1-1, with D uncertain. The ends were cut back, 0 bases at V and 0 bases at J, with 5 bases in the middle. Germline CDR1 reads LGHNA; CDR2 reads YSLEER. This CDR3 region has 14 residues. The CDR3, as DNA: TGCGCCAGCAGCCAAGAGAGGGTGAACACTGAAGCTTTCTTT. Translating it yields CASSQERVNTEAFF.

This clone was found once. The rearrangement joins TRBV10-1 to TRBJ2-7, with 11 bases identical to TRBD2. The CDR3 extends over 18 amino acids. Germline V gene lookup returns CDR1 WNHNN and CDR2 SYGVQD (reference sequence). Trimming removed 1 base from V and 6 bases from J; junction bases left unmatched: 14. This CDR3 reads CASSELRGLAGGPGEQYF. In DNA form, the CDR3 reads TGCGCCAGCAGTGAGTTGAGAGGGTTAGCGGGAGGGCCCGGCGAGCAGTACTTC.

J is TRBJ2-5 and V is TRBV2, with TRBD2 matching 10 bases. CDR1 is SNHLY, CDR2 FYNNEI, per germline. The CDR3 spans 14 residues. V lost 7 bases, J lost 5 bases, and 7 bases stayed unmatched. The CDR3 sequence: CASTWTSGRETQYF. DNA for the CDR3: TGTGCCAGCACCTGGACTAGCGGTAGGGAGACCCAGTACTTC.

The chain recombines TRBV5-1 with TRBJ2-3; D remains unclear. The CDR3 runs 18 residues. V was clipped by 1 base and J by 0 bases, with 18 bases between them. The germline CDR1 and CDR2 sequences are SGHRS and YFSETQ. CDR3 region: CASSLKMSGLTSTDTQYF. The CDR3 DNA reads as TGCGCCAGCAGCTTGAAAATGTCGGGTCTCACTAGCACAGATACGCAGTATTTT. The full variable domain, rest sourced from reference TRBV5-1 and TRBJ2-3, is KAGVTQTPRYLIKTRGQQVTLSCSPISGHRSVSWYQQTPGQGLQFLFEYFSETQRNKGNFPGRFSGRQFSNSRSEMNVSTLELGDSALYLCASSLKMSGLTSTDTQYFGPGTRLTVL.

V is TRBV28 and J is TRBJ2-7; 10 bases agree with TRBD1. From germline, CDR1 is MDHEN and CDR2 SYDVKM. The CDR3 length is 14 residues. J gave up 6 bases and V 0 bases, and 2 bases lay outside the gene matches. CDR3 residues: CASSLWGQGREQYF. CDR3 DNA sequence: TGTGCCAGCAGTTTATGGGGACAGGGGCGCGAGCAGTACTTC.

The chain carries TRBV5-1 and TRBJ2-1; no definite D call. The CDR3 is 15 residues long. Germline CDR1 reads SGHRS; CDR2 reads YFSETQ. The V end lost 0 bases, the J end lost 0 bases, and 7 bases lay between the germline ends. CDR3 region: CASSLDFSSYNEQFF. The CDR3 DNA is TGCGCCAGCAGCTTGGACTTTAGCTCCTACAATGAGCAGTTCTTC.

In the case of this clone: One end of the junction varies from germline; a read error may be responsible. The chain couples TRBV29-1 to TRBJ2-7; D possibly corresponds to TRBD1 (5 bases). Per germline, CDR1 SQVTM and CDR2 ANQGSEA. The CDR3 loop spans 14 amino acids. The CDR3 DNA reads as TGCAGCGTTCAAGAGGCAGGGTCGAGAAACGAGCAGTACTTC. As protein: CSVQEAGSRNEQYF.

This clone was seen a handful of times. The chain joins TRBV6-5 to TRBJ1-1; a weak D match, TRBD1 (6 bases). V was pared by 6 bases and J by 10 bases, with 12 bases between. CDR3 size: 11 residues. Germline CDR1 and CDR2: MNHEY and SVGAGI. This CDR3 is CASRSQGRAFF. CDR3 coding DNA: TGTGCCAGCAGGTCTCAGGGGAGAGCTTTCTTT.

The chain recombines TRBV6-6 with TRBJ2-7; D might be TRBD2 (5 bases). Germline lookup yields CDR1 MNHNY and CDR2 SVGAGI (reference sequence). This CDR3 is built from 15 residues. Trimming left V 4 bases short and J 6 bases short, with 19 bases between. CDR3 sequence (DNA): TGTGCCAGCAGTTCTGGACGGGGTCGAAGCCCCGAGCAGTACTTC. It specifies CASSSGRGRSPEQYF.

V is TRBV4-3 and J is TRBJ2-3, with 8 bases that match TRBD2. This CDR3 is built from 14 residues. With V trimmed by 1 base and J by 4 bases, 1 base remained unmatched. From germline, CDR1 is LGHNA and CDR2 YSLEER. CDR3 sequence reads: CASSQVGGADTQYF. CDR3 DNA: TGCGCCAGCAGCCAAGTCGGGGGGGCAGATACGCAGTATTTT.

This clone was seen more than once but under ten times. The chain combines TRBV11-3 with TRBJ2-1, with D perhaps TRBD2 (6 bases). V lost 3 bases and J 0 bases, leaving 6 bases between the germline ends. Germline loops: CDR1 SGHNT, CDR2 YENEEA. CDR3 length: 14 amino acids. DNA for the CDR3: TGTGCCAGCAGCTTGGGGGGCTCCTACAATGAGCAGTTCTTC. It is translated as CASSLGGSYNEQFF.

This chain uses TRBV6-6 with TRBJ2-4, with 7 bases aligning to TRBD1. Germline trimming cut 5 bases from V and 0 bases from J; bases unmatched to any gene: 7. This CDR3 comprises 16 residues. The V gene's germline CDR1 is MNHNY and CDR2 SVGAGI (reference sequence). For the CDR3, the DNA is TGTGCCAGCAGTCAGGACAGGTCCCTAGCCAAAAACATTCAGTACTTC. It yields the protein CASSQDRSLAKNIQYF.

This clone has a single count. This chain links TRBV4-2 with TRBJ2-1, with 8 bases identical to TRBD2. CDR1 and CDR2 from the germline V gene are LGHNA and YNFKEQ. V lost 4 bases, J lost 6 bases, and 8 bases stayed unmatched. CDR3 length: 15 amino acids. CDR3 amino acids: CASSRPAGAPNEQFF. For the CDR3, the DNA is TGTGCCAGCAGCCGACCAGCGGGAGCACCCAATGAGCAGTTCTTC.

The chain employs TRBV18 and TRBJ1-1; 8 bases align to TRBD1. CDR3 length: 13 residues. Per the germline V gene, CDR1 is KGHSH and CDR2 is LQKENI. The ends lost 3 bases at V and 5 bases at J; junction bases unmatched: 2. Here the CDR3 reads CASSPDRGTEAFF. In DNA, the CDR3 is TGTGCCAGCTCACCCGACAGGGGAACTGAAGCTTTCTTT. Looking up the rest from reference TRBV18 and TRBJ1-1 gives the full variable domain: NAGVMQNPRHLVRRRGQEARLRCSPMKGHSHVYWYRQLPEEGLKFMVYLQKENIIDESGMPKERFSAEFPKEGPSILRIQQVVRGDSAAYFCASSPDRGTEAFFGQGTRLTVV.

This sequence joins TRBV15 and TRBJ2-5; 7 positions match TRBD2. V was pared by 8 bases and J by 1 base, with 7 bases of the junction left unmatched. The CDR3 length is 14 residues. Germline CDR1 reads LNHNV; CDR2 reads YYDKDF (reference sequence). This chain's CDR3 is CATGRGDSQETQYF. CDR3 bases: TGTGCCACCGGGAGGGGAGATAGCCAAGAGACCCAGTACTTC.

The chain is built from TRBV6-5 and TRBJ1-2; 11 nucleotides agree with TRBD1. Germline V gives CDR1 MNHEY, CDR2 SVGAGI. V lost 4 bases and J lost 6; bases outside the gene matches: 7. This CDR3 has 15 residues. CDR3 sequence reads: CASSSAGTGGHGYTF. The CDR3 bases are TGTGCCAGCAGTTCCGCCGGGACAGGGGGGCATGGCTACACCTTC.

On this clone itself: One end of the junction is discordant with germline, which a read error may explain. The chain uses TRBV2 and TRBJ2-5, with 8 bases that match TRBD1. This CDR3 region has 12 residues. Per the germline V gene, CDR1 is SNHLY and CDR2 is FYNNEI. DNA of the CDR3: TGTGCCAGCAGTAGTACAGGGGGTGCCCTTCACTTC. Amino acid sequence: CASSSTGGALHF.

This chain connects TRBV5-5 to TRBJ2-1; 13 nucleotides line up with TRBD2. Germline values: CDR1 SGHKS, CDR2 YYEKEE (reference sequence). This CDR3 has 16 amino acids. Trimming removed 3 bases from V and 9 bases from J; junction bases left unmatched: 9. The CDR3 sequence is CASSSRTSGRSGEQFF. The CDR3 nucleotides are TGTGCCAGCAGCTCCCGGACTAGCGGGAGATCGGGTGAGCAGTTCTTC.

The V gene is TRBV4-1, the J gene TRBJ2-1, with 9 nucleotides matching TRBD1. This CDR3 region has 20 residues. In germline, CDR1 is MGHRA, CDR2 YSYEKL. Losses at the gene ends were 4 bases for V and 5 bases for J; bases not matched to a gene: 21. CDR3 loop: CASSPWDRESPPGQHNEQFF. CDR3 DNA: TGCGCCAGCAGCCCCTGGGACAGGGAGAGTCCCCCAGGCCAACACAATGAGCAGTTCTTC.

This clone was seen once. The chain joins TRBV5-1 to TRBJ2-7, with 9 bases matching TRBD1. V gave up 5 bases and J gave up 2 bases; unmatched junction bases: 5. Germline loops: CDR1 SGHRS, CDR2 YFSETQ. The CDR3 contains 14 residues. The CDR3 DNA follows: TGCGCCAGCAGTTACAGGGGGCTACCCTACGAGCAGTACTTC. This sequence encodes CASSYRGLPYEQYF.

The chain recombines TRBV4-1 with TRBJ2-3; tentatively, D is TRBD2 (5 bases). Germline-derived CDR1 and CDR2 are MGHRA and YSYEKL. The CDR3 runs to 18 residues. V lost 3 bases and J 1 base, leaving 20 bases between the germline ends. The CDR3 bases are TGCGCCAGCAGCCACCCCCCAATGAGGGATGGAGGCACAGATACGCAGTATTTT. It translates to CASSHPPMRDGGTDTQYF.

CDR3 loop: CASSPSTSGAYEQYF. The CDR3 DNA is TGTGCCAGCAGCCCTTCGACTAGCGGGGCTTACGAGCAGTACTTC. The chain has TRBV7-3 and TRBJ2-7; 11 bases line up with TRBD2. The germline CDR1 and CDR2 sequences are SGHTA and FQGTGA. The CDR3 spans 15 residues. V was clipped by 5 bases and J by 4 bases; unmatched bases: 7.

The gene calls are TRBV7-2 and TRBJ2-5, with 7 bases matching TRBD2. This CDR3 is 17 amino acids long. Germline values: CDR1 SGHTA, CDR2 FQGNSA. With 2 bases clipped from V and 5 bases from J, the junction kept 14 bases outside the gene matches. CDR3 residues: CASSLRRPGGTQETQYF. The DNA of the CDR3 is TGTGCCAGCAGCTTACGCCGACCGGGGGGTACCCAGGAGACCCAGTACTTC.

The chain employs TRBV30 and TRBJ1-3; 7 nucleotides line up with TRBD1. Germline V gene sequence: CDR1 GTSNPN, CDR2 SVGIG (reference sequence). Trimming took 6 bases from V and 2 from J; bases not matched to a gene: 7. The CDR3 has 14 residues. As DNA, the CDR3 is TGTGCCTGCAACACAGGGGTTGCTGGAAACACCATATATTTT. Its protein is CACNTGVAGNTIYF. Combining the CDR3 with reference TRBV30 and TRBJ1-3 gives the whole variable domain SQTIHQWPATLVQPVGSPLSLECTVEGTSNPNLYWYRQAAGRGLQLLFYSVGIGQISSEVPQNLSASRPQDRQFILSSKKLLLSDSGFYLCACNTGVAGNTIYFGEGSWLTVV.

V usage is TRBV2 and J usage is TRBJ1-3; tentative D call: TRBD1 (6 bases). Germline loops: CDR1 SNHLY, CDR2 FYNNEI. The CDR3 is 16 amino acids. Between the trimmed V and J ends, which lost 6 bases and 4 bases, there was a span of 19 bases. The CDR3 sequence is CASSANSQGPGNTIYF. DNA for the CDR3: TGTGCCAGCAGCGCCAACTCTCAGGGGCCGGGAAACACCATATATTTT.

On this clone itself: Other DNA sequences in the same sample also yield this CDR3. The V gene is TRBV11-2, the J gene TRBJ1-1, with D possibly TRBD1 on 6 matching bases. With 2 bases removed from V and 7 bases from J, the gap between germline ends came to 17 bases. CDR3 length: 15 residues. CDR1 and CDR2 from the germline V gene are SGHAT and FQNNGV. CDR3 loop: CASSLYQGSNSEAFF. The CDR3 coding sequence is TGTGCCAGCAGCTTATACCAGGGGTCCAATAGTGAAGCTTTCTTT.

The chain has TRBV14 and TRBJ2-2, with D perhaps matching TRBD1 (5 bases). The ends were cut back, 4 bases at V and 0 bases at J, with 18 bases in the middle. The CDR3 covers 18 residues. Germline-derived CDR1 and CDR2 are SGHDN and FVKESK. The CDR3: CASSLLQGTATNTGELFF. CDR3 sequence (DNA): TGTGCCAGCAGCCTATTGCAGGGTACTGCCACGAACACCGGGGAGCTGTTTTTT.

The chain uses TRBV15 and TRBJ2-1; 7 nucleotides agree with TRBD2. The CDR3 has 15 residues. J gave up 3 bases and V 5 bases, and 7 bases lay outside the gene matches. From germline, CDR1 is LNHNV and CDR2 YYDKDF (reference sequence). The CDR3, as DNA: TGTGCCACCAGCTCAGGCGGGAGAGTCTACAATGAGCAGTTCTTC. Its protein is CATSSGGRVYNEQFF.

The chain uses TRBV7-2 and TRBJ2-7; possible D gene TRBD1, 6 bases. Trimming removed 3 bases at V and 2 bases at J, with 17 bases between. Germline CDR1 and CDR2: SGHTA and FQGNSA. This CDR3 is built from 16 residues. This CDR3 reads CASSFPQGKATYEQYF. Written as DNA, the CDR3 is TGTGCCAGCAGCTTTCCTCAGGGGAAGGCCACCTACGAGCAGTACTTC.

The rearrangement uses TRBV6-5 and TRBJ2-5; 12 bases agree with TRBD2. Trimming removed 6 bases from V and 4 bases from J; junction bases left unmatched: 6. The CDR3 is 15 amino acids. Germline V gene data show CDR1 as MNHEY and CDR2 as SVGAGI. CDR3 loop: CASSRLAGVRETQYF. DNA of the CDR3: TGTGCCAGCAGCCGACTAGCGGGAGTACGAGAGACCCAGTACTTC.

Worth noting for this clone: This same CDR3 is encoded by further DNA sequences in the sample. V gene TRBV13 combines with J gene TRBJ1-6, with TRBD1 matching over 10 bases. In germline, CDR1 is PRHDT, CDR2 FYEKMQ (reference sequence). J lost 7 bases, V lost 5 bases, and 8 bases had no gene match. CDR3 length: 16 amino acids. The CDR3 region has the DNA TGTGCCAGCAGCCAAGGGGACAGGGGTTTCAATTCACCCCTCCACTTT. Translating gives CASSQGDRGFNSPLHF.